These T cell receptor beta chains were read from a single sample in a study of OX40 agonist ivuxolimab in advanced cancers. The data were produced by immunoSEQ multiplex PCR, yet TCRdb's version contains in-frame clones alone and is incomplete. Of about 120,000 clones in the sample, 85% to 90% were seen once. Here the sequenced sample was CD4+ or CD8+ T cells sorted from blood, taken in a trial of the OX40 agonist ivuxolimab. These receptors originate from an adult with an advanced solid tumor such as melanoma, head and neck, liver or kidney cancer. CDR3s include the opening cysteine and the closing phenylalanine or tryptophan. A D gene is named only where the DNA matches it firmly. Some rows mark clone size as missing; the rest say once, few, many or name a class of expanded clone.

cdr3_aa: CASSLVTAYGYTF
cdr3_nt: TGTGCCAGCAGCTTAGTCACAGCGTATGGCTACACCTTC
d_call: -
clone_size: -
j_call: TRBJ1-2
v_call: TRBV7-9

cdr3_aa: CASSPNRQGQYF
cdr3_nt: TGTGCCAGCTCACCCAACCGACAGGGGCAGTACTTC
d_call: TRBD1
clone_size: -
j_call: TRBJ2-7
v_call: TRBV18

cdr3_aa: CASSPQTSGGGEQYF
cdr3_nt: TGTGCCAGCAGCCCGCAGACTAGCGGGGGTGGCGAGCAGTACTTC
d_call: TRBD2
clone_size: -
j_call: TRBJ2-7
v_call: TRBV5-4

cdr3_aa: CASSAQGARETQYF
cdr3_nt: TGTGCCAGCAGCGCCCAGGGGGCTCGAGAGACCCAGTACTTC
d_call: TRBD1
clone_size: -
j_call: TRBJ2-5
v_call: TRBV9

cdr3_aa: CASSPLGGADEQYF
cdr3_nt: TGCGCCAGCAGCCCATTAGGGGGGGCGGACGAGCAGTACTTC
d_call: -
clone_size: once
j_call: TRBJ2-7
v_call: TRBV4-3

cdr3_aa: CASSPATGYYEQYF
cdr3_nt: TGTGCCAGCTCACCAGCGACAGGGTACTACGAGCAGTACTTC
d_call: TRBD1
clone_size: -
j_call: TRBJ2-7
v_call: TRBV18

cdr3_aa: CASSPGSGHQPQHF
cdr3_nt: TGTGCCAGCAGTCCCGGGTCCGGGCATCAGCCCCAGCATTTT
d_call: -
clone_size: -
j_call: TRBJ1-5
v_call: TRBV6-5

cdr3_aa: CASSGAGGPDTQYF
cdr3_nt: TGTGCCAGCAGTGGAGCGGGGGGACCAGATACGCAGTATTTT
d_call: TRBD2
clone_size: -
j_call: TRBJ2-3
v_call: TRBV28

cdr3_aa: CASNPRAGAYEQYF
cdr3_nt: TGTGCCAGCAACCCGCGAGCGGGGGCCTACGAGCAGTACTTC
d_call: TRBD2
clone_size: -
j_call: TRBJ2-7
v_call: TRBV5-8

cdr3_aa: CASSSRTGMSGGYTF
cdr3_nt: TGTGCCAGCAGCTCGCGGACCGGGATGAGCGGTGGCTACACCTTC
d_call: -
clone_size: -
j_call: TRBJ1-2
v_call: TRBV7-2

cdr3_aa: CSARLGDTQYF
cdr3_nt: TGCAGTGCTAGACTCGGGGATACGCAGTATTTT
d_call: -
clone_size: -
j_call: TRBJ2-3
v_call: TRBV20-1

cdr3_aa: CASSQAVPGSYEQYF
cdr3_nt: TGTGCCAGCAGCCAAGCGGTGCCGGGTTCCTACGAGCAGTACTTC
d_call: -
clone_size: -
j_call: TRBJ2-7
v_call: TRBV14

cdr3_aa: CASRQGPSKNIQYF
cdr3_nt: TGCGCCAGCAGGCAGGGTCCGTCCAAAAACATTCAGTACTTC
d_call: -
clone_size: -
j_call: TRBJ2-4
v_call: TRBV5-1

cdr3_aa: CASSLALQGASYEQYF
cdr3_nt: TGTGCCAGCAGCTTAGCCCTCCAGGGGGCGAGTTACGAGCAGTACTTC
d_call: TRBD1
clone_size: many
j_call: TRBJ2-7
v_call: TRBV7-2

cdr3_aa: CASSKTSDRTDTQYF
cdr3_nt: TGTGCCAGCAGCAAAACTTCGGATCGCACAGATACGCAGTATTTT
d_call: -
clone_size: -
j_call: TRBJ2-3
v_call: TRBV4-2

cdr3_aa: CASSSAGETYNSPLHF
cdr3_nt: TGTGCCAGCAGCTCCGCAGGGGAAACCTATAATTCACCCCTCCACTTT
d_call: -
clone_size: -
j_call: TRBJ1-6
v_call: TRBV5-4

cdr3_aa: CALKRTANTGELFF
cdr3_nt: TGTGCCCTTAAGCGGACAGCGAACACCGGGGAGCTGTTTTTT
d_call: -
clone_size: -
j_call: TRBJ2-2
v_call: TRBV10-3

cdr3_aa: CASSAASGGTPKTNNEQFF
cdr3_nt: TGTGCCAGCAGCGCCGCTAGCGGGGGGACCCCAAAGACTAACAATGAGCAGTTCTTC
d_call: TRBD2
clone_size: -
j_call: TRBJ2-1
v_call: TRBV9

cdr3_aa: CASSLEVLGTEAFF
cdr3_nt: TGCGCCAGCAGCTTGGAGGTCCTGGGCACTGAAGCTTTCTTT
d_call: -
clone_size: once
j_call: TRBJ1-1
v_call: TRBV5-1

cdr3_aa: CASSPRARASGNTIYF
cdr3_nt: TGTGCCAGCAGCCCAAGGGCCAGGGCCTCTGGAAACACCATATATTTT
d_call: -
clone_size: once
j_call: TRBJ1-3
v_call: TRBV7-2

cdr3_aa: CASSLEAHLPYEQYF
cdr3_nt: TGCGCCAGCAGCTTGGAAGCGCACCTCCCCTACGAGCAGTACTTC
d_call: -
clone_size: -
j_call: TRBJ2-7
v_call: TRBV5-1

cdr3_aa: CASPRGSGNTIYF
cdr3_nt: TGTGCCAGTCCACGTGGCTCTGGAAACACCATATATTTT
d_call: -
clone_size: -
j_call: TRBJ1-3
v_call: TRBV27

cdr3_aa: CASGADGINQPQHF
cdr3_nt: TGTGCTAGTGGTGCTGACGGGATTAATCAGCCCCAGCATTTT
d_call: -
clone_size: -
j_call: TRBJ1-5
v_call: TRBV12-5

cdr3_aa: CASSRLAGETQYF
cdr3_nt: TGCGCCAGCAGCCGACTAGCGGGAGAGACCCAGTACTTC
d_call: -
clone_size: -
j_call: TRBJ2-5
v_call: TRBV1

cdr3_aa: CASSAGGNENEKLFF
cdr3_nt: TGTGCCAGCAGTGCGGGGGGAAACGAGAATGAAAAACTGTTTTTT
d_call: -
clone_size: -
j_call: TRBJ1-4
v_call: TRBV2

cdr3_aa: CASSLRQGPSSGANVLTF
cdr3_nt: TGTGCCAGCAGCTTGAGACAGGGGCCGAGCTCTGGGGCCAACGTCCTGACTTTC
d_call: TRBD1
clone_size: -
j_call: TRBJ2-6
v_call: TRBV11-2

cdr3_aa: CASSQLARGGRGPQHF
cdr3_nt: TGCGCCAGCAGCCAATTGGCAAGAGGAGGGCGCGGACCCCAGCATTTT
d_call: -
clone_size: -
j_call: TRBJ1-5
v_call: TRBV4-1

cdr3_aa: CASRTGVTNVLTF
cdr3_nt: TGTGCCAGCAGAACTGGGGTAACCAACGTCCTGACTTTC
d_call: -
clone_size: -
j_call: TRBJ2-6
v_call: TRBV28

cdr3_aa: CATSSLAGNRNTGELFF
cdr3_nt: TGTGCCACCTCAAGTCTAGCGGGTAACCGGAACACCGGGGAGCTGTTTTTT
d_call: TRBD2
clone_size: -
j_call: TRBJ2-2
v_call: TRBV7-9

cdr3_aa: CASSFSGGSDEQFF
cdr3_nt: TGCGCCAGCAGCTTTAGCGGGGGGAGCGATGAGCAGTTCTTC
d_call: TRBD2
clone_size: -
j_call: TRBJ2-1
v_call: TRBV4-3

cdr3_aa: CASSLERGAGGIYGYTF
cdr3_nt: TGTGCCAGCAGCTTAGAGAGGGGCGCAGGGGGAATCTATGGCTACACCTTC
d_call: TRBD1
clone_size: -
j_call: TRBJ1-2
v_call: TRBV7-2

cdr3_aa: CASTLNYGRSEKLFF
cdr3_nt: TGTGCCAGCACCCTGAATTACGGCAGGTCTGAAAAACTGTTTTTT
d_call: -
clone_size: -
j_call: TRBJ1-4
v_call: TRBV7-8

cdr3_aa: CASSFTGTAYNSPLHF
cdr3_nt: TGTGCCAGCAGCTTCACTGGGACAGCTTATAATTCACCCCTCCACTTT
d_call: TRBD1
clone_size: -
j_call: TRBJ1-6
v_call: TRBV7-2

cdr3_aa: CASSPDRAGNTIYF
cdr3_nt: TGTGCCAGCAGCCCGGACCGAGCTGGAAACACCATATATTTT
d_call: -
clone_size: few
j_call: TRBJ1-3
v_call: TRBV7-7

cdr3_aa: CASSSLAGGSYEQYF
cdr3_nt: TGTGCCAGCAGTTCCCTAGCGGGGGGGTCCTACGAGCAGTACTTC
d_call: TRBD2
clone_size: -
j_call: TRBJ2-7
v_call: TRBV2

cdr3_aa: CASSLGAGGVTGELFF
cdr3_nt: TGTGCCAGCAGCTTGGGAGCGGGGGGAGTCACCGGGGAGCTGTTTTTT
d_call: TRBD2
clone_size: -
j_call: TRBJ2-2
v_call: TRBV5-4

cdr3_aa: CASSGLADQETQYF
cdr3_nt: TGTGCCAGCAGCGGACTAGCGGACCAAGAGACCCAGTACTTC
d_call: TRBD2
clone_size: -
j_call: TRBJ2-5
v_call: TRBV5-4

cdr3_aa: CASSSRTGKENGELFF
cdr3_nt: TGTGCCAGCAGCTCCCGAACGGGGAAGGAAAACGGGGAGCTGTTTTTT
d_call: -
clone_size: -
j_call: TRBJ2-2
v_call: TRBV5-4

cdr3_aa: CASSAGLAGGTDTQYF
cdr3_nt: TGCGCCAGCAGTGCTGGACTAGCGGGGGGCACAGATACGCAGTATTTT
d_call: TRBD2
clone_size: -
j_call: TRBJ2-3
v_call: TRBV10-2

cdr3_aa: CASSQQDRAHF
cdr3_nt: TGTGCCAGCAGTCAACAGGACAGGGCGCACTTC
d_call: TRBD1
clone_size: -
j_call: TRBJ2-7
v_call: TRBV28

cdr3_aa: CASSELGRTGGYTF
cdr3_nt: TGCGCCAGCAGTGAACTGGGCCGGACGGGGGGCTACACCTTC
d_call: -
clone_size: -
j_call: TRBJ1-2
v_call: TRBV10-2

cdr3_aa: CASSLGQIETQYF
cdr3_nt: TGTGCCAGCAGTTTGGGCCAGATCGAGACCCAGTACTTC
d_call: -
clone_size: -
j_call: TRBJ2-5
v_call: TRBV28

cdr3_aa: CASSSGQIRYEQYF
cdr3_nt: TGTGCCAGCAGCTCCGGACAGATACGCTACGAGCAGTACTTC
d_call: -
clone_size: -
j_call: TRBJ2-7
v_call: TRBV7-2

cdr3_aa: CASSLGQGSTNTEAFF
cdr3_nt: TGTGCCAGCAGTTTGGGCCAGGGGTCAACGAACACTGAAGCTTTCTTT
d_call: -
clone_size: -
j_call: TRBJ1-1
v_call: TRBV28

cdr3_aa: CASRVQGNEQYF
cdr3_nt: TGTGCCAGCAGGGTACAGGGAAACGAGCAGTACTTC
d_call: -
clone_size: -
j_call: TRBJ2-7
v_call: TRBV2

cdr3_aa: CASSARQGARDTIYF
cdr3_nt: TGTGCCAGCAGCGCGAGACAGGGGGCTAGAGACACCATATATTTT
d_call: TRBD1
clone_size: -
j_call: TRBJ1-3
v_call: TRBV9

cdr3_aa: CASRGQGNTDTQYF
cdr3_nt: TGCGCCAGCAGAGGACAGGGGAACACAGATACGCAGTATTTT
d_call: TRBD1
clone_size: -
j_call: TRBJ2-3
v_call: TRBV23-1

cdr3_aa: CASSPPKGSGPNNSPLHF
cdr3_nt: TGTGCCAGTAGTCCCCCTAAAGGGTCGGGGCCGAATAATTCACCCCTCCACTTT
d_call: -
clone_size: -
j_call: TRBJ1-6
v_call: TRBV19

cdr3_aa: CASSQKGQGTHEQYF
cdr3_nt: TGCGCCAGCAGCCAGAAGGGACAGGGGACCCACGAGCAGTACTTC
d_call: TRBD1
clone_size: -
j_call: TRBJ2-7
v_call: TRBV4-1

cdr3_aa: CASSLSDRGYNEQFF
cdr3_nt: TGTGCCAGCAGCTTAAGTGACAGGGGGTACAATGAGCAGTTCTTC
d_call: TRBD1
clone_size: -
j_call: TRBJ2-1
v_call: TRBV7-2

cdr3_aa: CASGSSGAGNTGELFF
cdr3_nt: TGTGCCAGCGGATCCTCGGGGGCGGGAAACACCGGGGAGCTGTTTTTT
d_call: -
clone_size: -
j_call: TRBJ2-2
v_call: TRBV5-4

cdr3_aa: CASRGQQAYGYTF
cdr3_nt: TGTGCCAGCAGGGGACAGCAGGCCTATGGCTACACCTTC
d_call: TRBD1
clone_size: once
j_call: TRBJ1-2
v_call: TRBV25-1

cdr3_aa: CASSLTGYEQYF
cdr3_nt: TGTGCCAGCAGTTTAACAGGGTACGAGCAGTACTTC
d_call: -
clone_size: -
j_call: TRBJ2-7
v_call: TRBV6-5

cdr3_aa: CAISASSGAYNEQFF
cdr3_nt: TGTGCCATCAGTGCGAGTAGCGGGGCTTACAATGAGCAGTTCTTC
d_call: TRBD2
clone_size: -
j_call: TRBJ2-1
v_call: TRBV10-3

cdr3_aa: CASSQDPTSSYNEQFF
cdr3_nt: TGTGCCAGCAGCCAAGACCCTACGTCCTCCTACAATGAGCAGTTCTTC
d_call: -
clone_size: -
j_call: TRBJ2-1
v_call: TRBV4-2

cdr3_aa: CASSLGANYHEAFF
cdr3_nt: TGTGCCAGCAGCTTAGGCGCCAATTACCATGAAGCTTTCTTT
d_call: -
clone_size: -
j_call: TRBJ1-1
v_call: TRBV7-2

cdr3_aa: CASSFQGTATGELFF
cdr3_nt: TGTGCCAGCAGTTTCCAAGGGACAGCCACCGGGGAGCTGTTTTTT
d_call: TRBD1
clone_size: -
j_call: TRBJ2-2
v_call: TRBV28

cdr3_aa: CASTPNGGQETQYF
cdr3_nt: TGTGCCAGCACCCCCAACGGGGGGCAAGAGACCCAGTACTTC
d_call: TRBD2
clone_size: -
j_call: TRBJ2-5
v_call: TRBV6-1

cdr3_aa: CASSLVQGRETQYF
cdr3_nt: TGTGCCAGCAGCTTAGTACAGGGTAGGGAGACCCAGTACTTC
d_call: -
clone_size: -
j_call: TRBJ2-5
v_call: TRBV7-9

cdr3_aa: CASSVGLFRTGGSGANVLTF
cdr3_nt: TGTGCCAGCAGCGTAGGGTTATTTCGGACGGGAGGCTCTGGGGCCAACGTCCTGACTTTC
d_call: TRBD2
clone_size: -
j_call: TRBJ2-6
v_call: TRBV9